The clone carrying this TCR beta chain is a singleton in its sample. No antigen is known for it. The data were taken from a study of T cells in Graves' hyperthyroidism and ophthalmopathy. Using RNA transcripts as the source, TCR beta CDR3 regions were amplified. HTBI primers were the set used in a first-round RT-PCR of the TCR CDR3. TCRdb used MiXCR to reprocess the multiplex PCR reads, holding one entry per CDR3 protein. The table includes a few hundred thousand distinct CDR3 sequences, 15% detected once. Study observations and caveats: Model-based prediction identified ophthalmopathy a median roughly 5.9 months prior to its onset. Through a model of 13 V-J features, ophthalmopathy was separated from stable hyperthyroidism.

Diagnosing involved the use of clinical symptoms, serum thyroxine and TRAb, thyroid ultrasound and orbital computed tomography. This TCR was sampled from a woman between 50 and 59 years old with Graves' hyperthyroidism that later progressed to Graves' ophthalmopathy. The sample consisted of blood.

CDR3 in amino acids: CASSSGAGTDTQYF. In nucleotides, the CDR3 is TGTGCCAGCAGCTCAGGGGCTGGCACAGATACGCAGTATTTT. The genes are TRBV11-2 and TRBJ2-3; perhaps TRBD1 as D (6 bases). V lost 4 bases and J 1 base, leaving 9 bases between the germline ends. This CDR3 has 14 residues. The germline CDR1 and CDR2 sequences are SGHAT and FQNNGV.